This T cell receptor beta chain originates from a study of blood T cell repertoires in COVID-19. About the study: Sources were T cells, B-cell-depleted T cells, or PBMCs; the material itself was cDNA or gDNA.

Trimming took off 6 bases at V and 2 bases at J, with 5 bases between the two ends. The CDR3 is 13 residues long. The germline gives CDR1 MDHEN, CDR2 SYDVKM. Authors' data handling: Using reference gene primer amplification, nucleated cell counts were estimated. This table comes from immunoSEQ multiplex PCR, and its TCRdb copy is limited to in-frame clones, with some not included. For V, J and clone size, that table is used; D and trimming come from the DNA. The repertoire includes roughly 140,000 clones, approximately 80% of them detected once, and 4.5% to 6% sits in the top ten. This clone has only a few counts.

The TCR originated in a woman aged 45-65 years with acute or convalescent COVID-19. The specimen was peripheral blood. V is TRBV28 and J is TRBJ1-6; D gene ambiguous. The CDR3: CASRSAYNSPLHF. The DNA of the CDR3 is TGTGCCAGCAGGTCAGCCTATAATTCACCCCTCCACTTT.